This is a list of T cell receptor beta chains from one sample in a study of blood T cell repertoires in COVID-19. TCRdb's table, derived via immunoSEQ multiplex PCR, lists solely in-frame clones and lacks some. This sample yields approximately 400,000 clones, of which roughly four fifths are seen a single time; under 1.2% belongs to the top ten. Sequenced: peripheral blood. Source of these receptors: a human donor with acute or convalescent COVID-19. The donor label of this sample is uncertain. CDR3s include the opening cysteine and the closing phenylalanine or tryptophan. A D gene is named only where the DNA matches it firmly. Size is stated for part of the rows, as once, few or many counts, or as a class when the clone is expanded.

CDR3nt	CDR3aa	v_gene	abundance	j_gene	d_gene
TGTGCCAGTATTCGGCAAGGGAGTACTGAAGCTTTCTTT	CASIRQGSTEAFF	TRBV19	NA	TRBJ1-1	NA
TGCGCCAGCAGCCCCTCCCAGCCGGGGGAGACCCAGTACTTC	CASSPSQPGETQYF	TRBV5-1	few	TRBJ2-5	NA
TGTGTCAGAAGCATCGGGACTAGTGAAGGAGAGACCCAGTACTTC	CVRSIGTSEGETQYF	TRBV7-5	NA	TRBJ2-5	NA
TGTGCCAGCTCACCACAGCGTACTAGCACAGATACGCAGTATTTT	CASSPQRTSTDTQYF	TRBV18	NA	TRBJ2-3	NA
TGTGCCAGCAGCGACGCCGGGGAAGGCTATGGCTACACCTTC	CASSDAGEGYGYTF	TRBV6-5	NA	TRBJ1-2	NA
TGTGCCAGCAGCTCCCGGGACAGGGGGCTTGGAAACACCATATATTTT	CASSSRDRGLGNTIYF	TRBV11-2	NA	TRBJ1-3	TRBD1
TGTGCCAGCACCCCTCAGGGGGGGAACACTGAAGCTTTCTTT	CASTPQGGNTEAFF	TRBV6-6	NA	TRBJ1-1	TRBD1
TGTGCCACCAGTGATTTGAGGTTAGCGGGAGGGCAGAGTGGTTGCACAGATACGCAGTATTTT	CATSDLRLAGGQSGCTDTQYF	TRBV24-1	once	TRBJ2-3	TRBD2
TGTGCCATCACCGCACAGGGAAAGAACACTGAAGCTTTCTTT	CAITAQGKNTEAFF	TRBV10-3	NA	TRBJ1-1	NA
TGTGCCAGCAGGGACAGGGGGGAAGCTACAGATACGCAGTATTTT	CASRDRGEATDTQYF	TRBV28	NA	TRBJ2-3	TRBD1
TGTGCCAGCAGCCGACAGTACAAGGGCTACACCTTC	CASSRQYKGYTF	TRBV5-6	NA	TRBJ1-2	NA
TGTGCCAGCAGCGCCCCACCAGGGGTCTTACGCCCAGGGAACACCGGGGAGCTGTTTTTT	CASSAPPGVLRPGNTGELFF	TRBV9	NA	TRBJ2-2	NA
TGTGCCAGCAGTGAAGCGCGGGGGGCGTACTACACCTTC	CASSEARGAYYTF	TRBV2	NA	TRBJ1-2	NA
TGCGCCAGCAGCTTGGTTGGGGACAGGAATGAAAAACTGTTTTTT	CASSLVGDRNEKLFF	TRBV5-1	NA	TRBJ1-4	TRBD1
TGCGCCAGCAGCTTGATGGCGGACACCGGGGAGCTGTTTTTT	CASSLMADTGELFF	TRBV5-1	once	TRBJ2-2	NA
TGTGCCAGTAGCCTAGCGGGGGGGCCAGATACGCAGTATTTT	CASSLAGGPDTQYF	TRBV19	NA	TRBJ2-3	TRBD2
TGCGCCAGCAGCTTGGTGACAGGAGTACTCATCGGTGAGCAGTTCTTC	CASSLVTGVLIGEQFF	TRBV5-1	NA	TRBJ2-1	NA
TGTGCCACCAGCAGGCAGGGCAATCAGCCCCAGCATTTT	CATSRQGNQPQHF	TRBV15	NA	TRBJ1-5	NA
TGTGCCAGCAGCTCAGGGACAGGGGTTGAAAAACTGTTTTTT	CASSSGTGVEKLFF	TRBV5-4	NA	TRBJ1-4	TRBD1
TGTGCCAGCAGCTCCGGGGGGACGGGAAATGAAAAACTGTTTTTT	CASSSGGTGNEKLFF	TRBV7-9	NA	TRBJ1-4	NA
TGTGCCACCAGTGATTATAACCGGCAAGGGGCGCTTAGAGAGACCCAGTACTTC	CATSDYNRQGALRETQYF	TRBV24-1	NA	TRBJ2-5	NA
TGTGCCAGCTCCGGGACTAAACAAGAGACCCAGTACTTC	CASSGTKQETQYF	TRBV18	NA	TRBJ2-5	TRBD2
TGTGCCAGCAGCCTGAACACCGGGGAGCTGTTTTTT	CASSLNTGELFF	TRBV28	NA	TRBJ2-2	NA
TGCAGCGTTCGGCGGACACCAGTCGATGAAAAACTGTTTTTT	CSVRRTPVDEKLFF	TRBV29-1	NA	TRBJ1-4	NA
TGTGCCACTGGACTAGGAATAACAGATACGCAGTATTTT	CATGLGITDTQYF	TRBV24-1	NA	TRBJ2-3	TRBD2
TGTGCCAGCAGCCAGAACCCCTCGGACGGGGGTAGGAATTCACCCCTCCACTTT	CASSQNPSDGGRNSPLHF	TRBV4-2	once	TRBJ1-6	NA
TGTGCCAGCAGCCGTACAGGGGCCAGCTCCTATAATTCACCCCTCCACTTT	CASSRTGASSYNSPLHF	TRBV6-2/TRBV6-3	once	TRBJ1-6	TRBD1
TGTGCCAGCAGCCACCGCCAGGGCGGACTAGAAGCTTTCTTT	CASSHRQGGLEAFF	TRBV27	NA	TRBJ1-1	NA
TGTGCCACCAGTGCGGCAGGGGAAGGGACCCAGTACTTC	CATSAAGEGTQYF	TRBV24-1	NA	TRBJ2-5	NA
TGTGCCAGCAGTGAGGCACTAGCGGGAGCAAGACCCTACGAGCAGTACTTC	CASSEALAGARPYEQYF	TRBV6-1	NA	TRBJ2-7	TRBD2
TGTGCCAGCAGCTTGGCGATGAGTGACTATGGCTACACCTTC	CASSLAMSDYGYTF	TRBV5-4	NA	TRBJ1-2	NA
TGTGCCAGCAGCTTAGGGGCCGGCGGGGCTGGAAACACCATATATTTT	CASSLGAGGAGNTIYF	TRBV7-6	NA	TRBJ1-3	NA
TGTGCCAGCAGCCCGACAGGAGCCTACAATGAGCAGTTCTTC	CASSPTGAYNEQFF	TRBV11-1	NA	TRBJ2-1	NA
TGTGCCCCGGGGGGCTACACCTTC	CAPGGYTF	TRBV2	NA	TRBJ1-2	NA
TGTGCCACCAGTGGGGCTGGGGGGGCGCTTAGGGTAGATACGCAGTATTTT	CATSGAGGALRVDTQYF	TRBV24-1	NA	TRBJ2-3	NA
TGTGCCAGCAGCAGACAGATGCATTCTAACTATGGCTACACCTTC	CASSRQMHSNYGYTF	TRBV2	NA	TRBJ1-2	NA
TGCGCCAGCAGCTTGGGACAGGCCCGCTATGGCTACACCTTC	CASSLGQARYGYTF	TRBV5-1	NA	TRBJ1-2	NA
TGTGCCAGCAGCTTAGGGGCCCCTGGGACAGGGGATGAAAAACTGTTTTTT	CASSLGAPGTGDEKLFF	TRBV11-2	NA	TRBJ1-4	TRBD1
TGTGCCAGCAGCTCGCAGGGTGGGGATACGCAGTATTTT	CASSSQGGDTQYF	TRBV13	NA	TRBJ2-3	NA
TGTGCCAGCAGTTTGGGACAGACAACGACTGAAGCTTTCTTT	CASSLGQTTTEAFF	TRBV2	NA	TRBJ1-1	TRBD1
TGTGCCAGCAGCCCCACCCCAGGTACCGGCGGCTACACCTTC	CASSPTPGTGGYTF	TRBV9	NA	TRBJ1-2	NA
TGTGCCAGCAGCCGCGTACCCACAGGGGCCACTAATGAAAAACTGTTTTTT	CASSRVPTGATNEKLFF	TRBV5-5	few	TRBJ1-4	TRBD1